These T cell receptor beta chains were read from a single sample in a study of Ad26.COV2.S vaccination and SARS-CoV-2 variants. Profiling relied on immunoSEQ multiplex PCR, and the TCRdb table lists in-frame clones only, not all of them. The sample has some 350,000 clones; roughly nine tenths are singletons. Sequenced here: peripheral blood, sampled after recovery from COVID-19. The receptors come from a human donor who had recovered from COVID-19. CDR3s include the opening cysteine and the closing phenylalanine or tryptophan. A D gene is named only where the DNA matches it firmly. Rows give clone size only sometimes, using once, few, many, or a class for an expanded clone.

>NA|TRBJ2-7|TRBV7-9|NA
TGTGCCAGCAGCTTAGAGGGACACCAGTGGTACTTC
CASSLEGHQWYF
>NA|TRBJ2-1|TRBV5-4|TRBD2
TGTGCCAGCAGCTGGCCGGGACTAGAACATGTAGGCAATGAGCAGTTCTTC
CASSWPGLEHVGNEQFF
>NA|TRBJ1-2|TRBV27|TRBD1
TGTGCCAGCAGTTCCGGGACAGCGGGCCCGCACACCTTC
CASSSGTAGPHTF
>NA|TRBJ1-2|TRBV3-1/TRBV3-2|NA
TGTGCCAGCAGCCAGCAGGGGTCTGGGATTGCGACTAACTATGGCTACACCTTC
CASSQQGSGIATNYGYTF
>NA|TRBJ1-2|TRBV6-4|TRBD1
TGTGCCAGCAGGATACAGGGGGTTTCACCTAACTATGGCTACACCTTC
CASRIQGVSPNYGYTF
>NA|TRBJ2-7|TRBV5-6|NA
TGTGCCAGCAGCTTACAGGCCTACGAGCAGTACTTC
CASSLQAYEQYF
>NA|TRBJ2-1|TRBV12-5|NA
TGTGCTAGTGGTTTACATTTGGTTGAGCAGTTCTTC
CASGLHLVEQFF
>once|TRBJ1-3|TRBV9|NA
TGTGCCAGCATGGGGTCGGGAAACACCATATATTTT
CASMGSGNTIYF
>NA|TRBJ2-5|TRBV18|NA
TGTGCCAGCTCACCGTCGAGGGGAGAGACCCAGTACTTC
CASSPSRGETQYF
>NA|TRBJ2-7|TRBV3-1/TRBV3-2|TRBD1
TGTGCCAGCAGTCGGGACAGCCTAACTTACGAGCAGTACTTC
CASSRDSLTYEQYF
>NA|TRBJ1-1|TRBV13|NA
TGTGCCAGCAGCTCCTTCGGTGGAAGGGAGAGGAACGTTCGCCCTGAAGCTTTCTTT
CASSSFGGRERNVRPEAFF
>NA|TRBJ1-2|TRBV6-2/TRBV6-3|TRBD1
TGTGCCAGCAGCAAACAGGGGGACTATGGCTACACCTTC
CASSKQGDYGYTF
>NA|TRBJ2-1|TRBV5-1|NA
TGCGCCAGCAGCTTAGAACGGCAAAAAACCTTCTTC
CASSLERQKTFF
>NA|TRBJ1-2|TRBV12-3/TRBV12-4|NA
TGTGCCAGCAGCGACAGGATCTATGGCTACACCTTC
CASSDRIYGYTF
>once|TRBJ2-1|TRBV28|NA
TGTGCCAGCAGTTCCCTTGGGGTCTACAATGAGCAGTTCTTC
CASSSLGVYNEQFF
>NA|TRBJ2-1|TRBV5-1|NA
TGCGCCAGCAGCTTCGCCAGCCCGAGCTCCTACAATGAGCAGTTCTTC
CASSFASPSSYNEQFF
>NA|TRBJ1-1|TRBV29-1|NA
TGCAGCGTTAAAGATCGCGTAGGGGCCGCACAATTGGCTTTCTTT
CSVKDRVGAAQLAFF
>NA|TRBJ2-1|TRBV29-1|NA
TGCAGCGTTGAATTTGGTAGCTCCTACAATGAGCAGTTCTTC
CSVEFGSSYNEQFF
>NA|TRBJ2-7|TRBV2|NA
TGTGCCAGCGGGGAGAACTACGAGCAGTACTTC
CASGENYEQYF
>once|TRBJ2-7|TRBV18|TRBD1
TGTGCCAGCTCAAGGACAGGGAGTGAGCAGTACTTC
CASSRTGSEQYF
>NA|TRBJ2-7|TRBV27|NA
TGTGCCAGTGAGACAGGCTACCCCTCCTACGAGCAGTACTTC
CASETGYPSYEQYF
>NA|TRBJ1-4|TRBV10-3|TRBD1
TGTGCCATCAGTGAACAGGGGGCGATTGAAAAACTGTTTTTT
CAISEQGAIEKLFF
>NA|TRBJ2-7|TRBV3-1/TRBV3-2|TRBD2
TGTGCCAGCAGCGCCACTAGCGGGGCGTACGAGCAGTACTTC
CASSATSGAYEQYF
>once|TRBJ2-7|TRBV5-6|TRBD2
TGTGCCAGCACCCTTAGGCTAGCGGAGATTCCCGAGCAGTACTTC
CASTLRLAEIPEQYF
>NA|TRBJ1-2|TRBV5-4|NA
TGTGCCAGCAGCTGGGCTTTTGGGGGCTACACCTTC
CASSWAFGGYTF
>once|TRBJ2-1|TRBV6-5|TRBD2
TGTGCCAGCAGTTACCCGGTAGCGGGGGCCAATGAGCAGTTCTTC
CASSYPVAGANEQFF
>few|TRBJ2-7|TRBV4-3|NA
TGCGCCAGCAGCCATGGGCTAGGATCCTACGAGCAGTACTTC
CASSHGLGSYEQYF
>once|TRBJ2-5|TRBV7-7|NA
TGTGCCAGCAGCTTACGAAGCCAAGAGACCCAGTACTTC
CASSLRSQETQYF
>few|TRBJ1-2|TRBV7-2|TRBD1
TGTGCCAGCAGCTTGACAGGGGCCTATGGCTACACCTTC
CASSLTGAYGYTF
>NA|TRBJ2-2|TRBV27|TRBD2
TGTGCCAGCAGTTTATCTGGCGGGGGGGGCGGGGAGCTGTTTTTT
CASSLSGGGGGELFF
>NA|TRBJ2-3|TRBV20-1|NA
TGCAGTGCTAGAGCCACAGATACGCAGTATTTT
CSARATDTQYF
>NA|TRBJ1-6|TRBV27|NA
TGTGCCAGCAGTTCAACCGTCGGGACGGCGGCAAATTCACCCCTCCACTTT
CASSSTVGTAANSPLHF